This TCR beta chain was sequenced during a study of blood T cell repertoires in COVID-19. In the original workflow: Amplified reference gene primers provided the basis for estimating nucleated cell counts. Method: immunoSEQ multiplex PCR; TCRdb's copy keeps in-frame clones and lacks some. The V and J calls and clone size come from that table; D and trimming were worked out from the DNA. Of tens of thousands of clones listed, about 85% are singletons. This receptor was obtained from a woman of 80 years or more with COVID-19, enrolled during active disease. Sequencing was performed on peripheral blood.

CDR3 DNA sequence: TGTGCCTGGAGTATCTTTGGGCCCCTCGGCGGCTACACCTTC. Translation: CAWSIFGPLGGYTF. The chain has TRBV30 and TRBJ1-2, with D hard to call. V lost 2 bases to trimming and J lost 8 bases, with 18 bases between them. The CDR3 loop spans 14 amino acids. CDR1 GTSNPN and CDR2 SVGIG come from the germline V gene (reference sequence).